Each of the 27 T cell receptor beta chains below was sequenced from the same sample in a study of CD4 and CD8 cells across lung adenocarcinoma regions. One entry per CDR3 protein, called by TCRdb with MiXCR from the PCR reads. This table holds around 16,000 distinct CDR3 sequences, 55% found once. Sequences were obtained from CD8+ T cells from the center of a lung tumor. These TCRs come from a female donor with lung adenocarcinoma. The CD4 and CD8 labels of this study may be unreliable.

This clonotype has just one count. The chain combines TRBV27 with TRBJ2-5; 12 positions match TRBD2. Judging by the DNA end, TRBJ2-7 fits better; the J call may be wrong. CDR3 size: 15 residues. Germline-derived CDR1 and CDR2 are MNHEY and SMNVEV (reference sequence). This chain's CDR3 is CASGSPLAGGYEQYF. CDR3 nucleotides: TGTGCCAGCGGCTCCCCACTAGCGGGGGGCTACGAGCAGTACTTC.

A word on this clonotype: Germline is not matched at one junction end, which may reflect a read error. The chain employs TRBV10-3 and TRBJ1-6, with D unresolved. This CDR3 region has 14 residues. The germline V gene encodes CDR1 ENHRY and CDR2 SYGVKD. Here the CDR3 reads CATTSSSYNSPLHF. CDR3 bases: TGTGCCACCACCTCGAGCTCCTATAATTCACCCCTCCACTTC.

This clonotype was recorded many times. The gene calls are TRBV6-5 and TRBJ1-2, with TRBD1 as a possible D gene (5 bases). The CDR3 is made up of 16 amino acids. Between the trimmed V and J ends, which lost 5 bases and 6 bases, there was a span of 22 bases. Germline V CDR1 and CDR2: MNHEY, SVGAGI. CDR3 bases: TGTGCCAGCAGTAACTGGGGCGGACCCGAAGAGAATGGCTACACCTTC. It yields the protein CASSNWGGPEENGYTF.

On this clonotype: Germline and junction disagree at one end, which may indicate a read error. The chain carries TRBV6-1 and TRBJ2-3, with D maybe TRBD1 (6 bases). This CDR3 is built from 16 residues. Germline CDR1 is MNHNS and CDR2 is SASEGT. CDR3 sequence reads: CASSVEQGLGTDTRYF. In nucleotides, the CDR3 is TGTGCCAGCAGTGTGGAACAGGGCTTGGGCACAGATACGCGGTACTTT.

The table lists this clonotype with many counts. The chain is built from TRBV4-1 and TRBJ2-6; no reliable D call. The CDR3 contains 17 residues. V lost 0 bases to trimming and J lost 0 bases, with 9 bases between them. The germline gives CDR1 MGHRA, CDR2 YSYEKL. In nucleotides, the CDR3 is TGCGCCAGCAGCCAAGATCGGGCATTCTCTGGGGCCAACGTCCTGACTTTC. Residues: CASSQDRAFSGANVLTF.

The chain employs TRBV6-1 and TRBJ1-2; D unresolved. Trimming stripped 3 bases from V and 2 bases from J, with 7 bases between. In germline, CDR1 is MNHNS, CDR2 SASEGT. The CDR3 covers 13 residues. CDR3 residues: CASSEDRNYGYTF. The CDR3 DNA is TGTGCCAGCAGTGAGGACCGGAACTATGGCTACACCTTC.

Regarding this clonotype: Germline and junction disagree at one end, which may indicate a read error. The rearrangement links TRBV10-3 to TRBJ2-3; D perhaps matches TRBD2 (7 bases). The CDR3 is made up of 14 amino acids. CDR1 and CDR2 from the germline V gene are ENHRY and SYGVKD. The DNA for the CDR3 is TGTGCGGGCAACGGGGGCGGGGGCACAGATACCCAGTATTTT. This gives the protein CAGNGGGGTDTQYF.

This clonotype was seen a handful of times. The chain employs TRBV10-2 and TRBJ2-7; 8 nucleotides align to TRBD1. The CDR3 consists of 14 residues. Germline CDR1 WSHSY, CDR2 SAAADI. Losses at the gene ends were 7 bases for V and 7 bases for J; bases not matched to a gene: 12. CDR3 nucleotide sequence: TGCGCCAGCACTGGGACAGGCACAAGCCGGGAGCAGTACTTC. Translation: CASTGTGTSREQYF.

This clonotype appeared once. The chain couples TRBV11-3 to TRBJ2-1; TRBD2 might be the D (6 bases). CDR3 size: 15 residues. V lost 5 bases and J 1 base, leaving 12 bases between the germline ends. Germline V gene data show CDR1 as SGHNT and CDR2 as YENEEA. The CDR3, as DNA: TGTGCCAGCAGCCCCGGGACTGGTTCCTACAATGAGCAGTTCTTC. Protein: CASSPGTGSYNEQFF.

This clonotype came up many times. The chain uses TRBV6-1 and TRBJ2-1, with unresolved D. Near its end, the DNA agrees better with TRBJ2-7, so the J call may be wrong. The CDR3 contains 11 residues. Germline V gene lookup returns CDR1 MNHNS and CDR2 SASEGT. The CDR3 sequence is CASSLLDEQYF. CDR3 bases: TGTGCCAGCAGCCTTTTGGACGAGCAGTACTTC.

The chain links TRBV10-1 to TRBJ2-3; D is ambiguous. The end of the DNA aligns better with TRBJ2-7, so the J call may be wrong. The CDR3 is 14 residues long. The germline gives CDR1 WNHNN, CDR2 SYGVQD (reference sequence). This CDR3 is CASTGLTGTDTQYF. The CDR3 DNA is TGCGCCAGCACTGGGTTAACTGGCACAGATACGCAGTACTTC.

The genes are TRBV20-1 and TRBJ2-7, with D uncertain. Germline V gives CDR1 DFQATT, CDR2 SNEGSKA (reference sequence). The CDR3 runs to 14 residues. Trimming pared 3 bases from V and 2 bases from J, leaving 14 bases between. For the CDR3, the DNA is TGCAGTGCTAGGGCATTCGGGCAGGCCTACGAGCAGTACTTC. It is translated as CSARAFGQAYEQYF.

Of note for this clonotype: At one end the junction does not follow the germline gene, possibly because of a read error. The rearrangement uses TRBV10-3 and TRBJ2-5, with TRBD2 matching 8 bases. CDR3 size: 15 residues. The germline V gene has CDR1 ENHRY and CDR2 SYGVKD. The CDR3 is CGGGERGGGQETQYF. DNA of the CDR3: TGTGGCGGGGGTGAACGGGGGGGGGGCCAAGAGACGCAGTATTTC.

This clonotype appeared a single time. The chain carries TRBV6-1 and TRBJ2-7, with D possibly matching TRBD1 (6 bases). Trimming removed 5 bases from V and 1 base from J, with 15 bases in between. This CDR3 comprises 15 residues. Germline V gene lookup returns CDR1 MNHNS and CDR2 SASEGT. CDR3 sequence reads: CASSPTRDTSYEQYF. DNA for the CDR3: TGTGCCAGCAGTCCAACCCGGGACACTTCCTACGAGCAGTACTTC.

Concerning this clonotype itself: A read error may account for a junction end that differs from germline. The chain combines TRBV6-1 with TRBJ2-3; no clear D. Germline CDR1 reads MNHNS; CDR2 reads SASEGT. This CDR3 has 11 residues. CDR3 in DNA: TGTGACAGCTTGAGCACAGATACGCAGTATTTT. Residues: CDSLSTDTQYF.

This clonotype qualifies as medium-sized. CDR3 in DNA: TGTGCCAGCAGTTACTCGAGACCCAGGGGAGAAGAGACCCAGTACTTC. This translates into CASSYSRPRGEETQYF. The chain couples TRBV6-5 to TRBJ2-5, with D possibly TRBD1 on 6 matching bases. The CDR3 totals 16 residues. The germline V gene encodes CDR1 MNHEY and CDR2 SVGAGI. V was cut by 0 bases and J by 3 bases, with 14 bases left in between.

This clonotype has a count of ten or more. The chain has TRBV6-5 and TRBJ2-7; possibly TRBD2 for D (5 bases). The CDR3 length is 15 residues. V was pared by 2 bases and J by 4 bases, with 15 bases between. Germline CDR1 is MNHEY and CDR2 is SVGAGI. CDR3 sequence reads: CASSYGRGLEYEQYF. The CDR3, as DNA: TGTGCCAGCAGTTACGGACGGGGTCTTGAATACGAGCAGTACTTC.

Many counts were recorded for this clonotype. The J gene is TRBJ1-1, the V gene TRBV6-5; TRBD1 might be the D (5 bases). Germline V CDR1 and CDR2: MNHEY, SVGAGI. With 0 bases removed from V and 5 bases from J, the gap between germline ends came to 10 bases. The CDR3 spans 14 residues. The CDR3 DNA is TGTGCCAGCAGTTACTCTCAGGGTTGGACTGAAGCTTTCTTT. This codes for CASSYSQGWTEAFF.

The DNA for the CDR3 is TGTGGCGGGGGGTCCGGGAGTAGTGAGGAAGAGACCCAGTACTTC. The encoded protein is CGGGSGSSEEETQYF. The chain is built from TRBV10-3 and TRBJ2-5; the match to TRBD2 covers 8 bases. Per germline, CDR1 ENHRY and CDR2 SYGVKD. This CDR3 has 15 residues.

This clonotype was seen a few times. The genes are TRBV30 and TRBJ2-3, with 7 bases fitting TRBD2. Germline V lookup: CDR1 GTSNPN, CDR2 SVGIG (reference sequence). CDR3 size: 15 residues. With V trimmed by 1 base and J by 0 bases, 4 bases remained unmatched. The CDR3 spells CAWSGPGRSTDTQYF. The CDR3 DNA follows: TGTGCCTGGAGTGGTCCCGGGAGGAGCACAGATACGCAGTATTTT.

The V call is TRBV6-1, the J call TRBJ2-4; weak D call: TRBD2 (7 bases). Germline-derived CDR1 and CDR2 are MNHNS and SASEGT. CDR3 length: 17 residues. Deletions cut 4 bases from V and 13 bases from J, with 29 bases between. CDR3 bases: TGTGCCAGCAGTGCGGGACTCGGGGGGCGTGAACAAGGGTCCCAGTACTTC. The encoded protein is CASSAGLGGREQGSQYF.

There are a few counts of this clonotype. Here the CDR3 reads CASSLDRVVAGELFF. CDR3 in DNA: TGTGCCAGCAGTTTAGATCGGGTTGTAGCTGGGGAGCTGTTTTTT. V gene TRBV12-3 or TRBV12-4 combines with J gene TRBJ2-2, with D unclear. The CDR3 runs 15 residues. V shed 1 base and J shed 8 bases, with 14 bases lying between them.

The chain joins TRBV10-3 to TRBJ2-5, with TRBD2 identical over 7 bases. The CDR3 runs to 14 residues. The germline V gene encodes CDR1 ENHRY and CDR2 SYGVKD. In nucleotides, the CDR3 is TGTGCGGGGAGGGGCGGGCGTGGCCCAGAGACCCAGTACTTC. Translated, it gives CAGRGGRGPETQYF.

Points on this clonotype: The junction differs from germline at one of its ends, possibly a read error. The gene calls are TRBV28 and TRBJ2-3, with a weak D call TRBD1 (6 bases). The CDR3 length is 14 residues. The germline V gene encodes CDR1 MDHEN and CDR2 SYDVKM. CDR3 sequence reads: CASSGGQGTETQYF. CDR3 nucleotides: TGTGCGAGCAGTGGGGGCCAGGGCACAGAGACGCAGTATTTT.

This clonotype has ten or more counts. The chain uses TRBV6-1 and TRBJ2-7; 13 nucleotides line up with TRBD2. The CDR3 extends over 15 amino acids. V lost 7 bases to trimming and J lost 5 bases; unmatched junction nucleotides: 8. Germline loops: CDR1 MNHNS, CDR2 SASEGT. DNA for the CDR3: TGTGCCAGCACTCAAGGGACTAGCGGGGTTAACGAGCAGTACTTC. Its protein product is CASTQGTSGVNEQYF.

This clonotype was picked up many times. V gene TRBV4-2 combines with J gene TRBJ2-1; no clear D. Per the germline V gene, CDR1 is LGHNA and CDR2 is YNFKEQ. This CDR3 comprises 13 residues. Trimming cost V 1 base and J 8 bases, with 9 bases left between them. CDR3 in amino acids: CASSQGPGDEQFF. In DNA form, the CDR3 reads TGTGCCAGCAGCCAAGGGCCTGGGGATGAGCAGTTCTTC.

With respect to this clonotype: Germline and junction disagree at one end, which may indicate a read error. The chain links TRBV6-1 to TRBJ2-3, with D perhaps given as TRBD1 or TRBD2 (6 bases each). This CDR3 contains 15 residues. In germline, CDR1 is MNHNS, CDR2 SASEGT. CDR3 residues: CARGEGGGGTDTQYF. CDR3 coding DNA: TGTGCCAGGGGTGAAGGAGGGGGTGGCACAGATACGCAGTACTTT.